The present TCR beta chain was sequenced within a study of radiation and T cells in renal cell carcinoma. Time point of the sample: blood 4 weeks post-SBRT, at nephrectomy. Treatment denoted: 15 Gy SBRT to primary tumor, nephrectomy 4 weeks later. Nephrectomy followed 15 Gy stereotactic body radiation by 4 weeks. Germline V lookup: CDR1 MGHRA, CDR2 YSYEKL. V was cut by 2 bases and J by 3 bases, with 10 bases left in between. There are 14 residues in the CDR3. Overall study results and limits: Baseline intratumoral clonotype presence is unknown without pretreatment biopsies. Top tumor clonotypes rose in blood 2 weeks post-radiation, then contracted.

Libraries were prepared by immunoSEQ multiplex PCR; TCRdb keeps only in-frame clonotypes and omits some of them. The sample lists over 120,000 clones; approximately 86% were seen once. Worth noting for this clone: Its antigen is not identified.

Source: blood, taken from a patient whose treatment included radiotherapy and nephrectomy. The clonotype was recovered from a woman aged 45-65 years with renal cell carcinoma. The chain links TRBV4-1 to TRBJ1-2; unclear D gene. CDR3 amino acids: CASSQSPRDYGYTF. In DNA, the CDR3 is TGCGCCAGCAGCCAATCGCCTCGCGACTATGGCTACACCTTC.